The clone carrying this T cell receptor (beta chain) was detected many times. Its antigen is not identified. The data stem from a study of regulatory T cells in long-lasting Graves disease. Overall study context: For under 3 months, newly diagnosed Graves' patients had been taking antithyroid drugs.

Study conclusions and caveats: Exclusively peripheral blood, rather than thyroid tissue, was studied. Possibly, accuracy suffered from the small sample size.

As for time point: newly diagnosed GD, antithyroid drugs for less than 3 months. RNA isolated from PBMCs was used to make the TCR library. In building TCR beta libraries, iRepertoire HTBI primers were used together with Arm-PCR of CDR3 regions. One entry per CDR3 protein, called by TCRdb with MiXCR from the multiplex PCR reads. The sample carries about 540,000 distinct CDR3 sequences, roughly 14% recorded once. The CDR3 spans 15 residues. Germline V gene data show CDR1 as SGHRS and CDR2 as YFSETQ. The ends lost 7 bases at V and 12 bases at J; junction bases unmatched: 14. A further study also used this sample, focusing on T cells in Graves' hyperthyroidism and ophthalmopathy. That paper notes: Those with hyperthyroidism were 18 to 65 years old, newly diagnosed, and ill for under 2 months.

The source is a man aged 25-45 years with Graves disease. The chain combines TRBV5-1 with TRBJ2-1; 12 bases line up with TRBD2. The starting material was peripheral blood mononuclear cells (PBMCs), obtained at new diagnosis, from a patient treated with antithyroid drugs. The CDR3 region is CASGKTSGSYFGQFF. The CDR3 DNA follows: TGCGCCAGCGGCAAGACTAGCGGGAGCTATTTTGGGCAGTTCTTC.